The 21 T cell receptor beta chains in this list originate from one sample, sequenced in a study of blood T cell repertoires in COVID-19. This table comes from immunoSEQ multiplex PCR, and its TCRdb copy is limited to in-frame clones, with some not included. The sample lists approximately 350,000 clones; under 95% were seen once. Sequenced material: peripheral blood. The receptor set was obtained from a woman between 18 and 29 years old who had recovered from COVID-19.

The rearrangement links TRBV27 to TRBJ1-5; tentative D call: TRBD1 (6 bases). This CDR3 has 14 residues. Germline V lookup: CDR1 MNHEY, CDR2 SMNVEV (reference sequence). Trimming removed 2 bases at V and 7 bases at J, with 12 bases between. The CDR3 DNA sequence: TGTGCCAGCAGTTTAGGGGGGGCGCGGCAGCCCCAGCATTTT. Translated, it gives CASSLGGARQPQHF.

The V gene is TRBV10-1, the J gene TRBJ2-1, with 10 positions matching TRBD2. The CDR3 spans 15 residues. Trimming removed 1 base from V and 9 bases from J; junction bases left unmatched: 6. Germline V lookup: CDR1 WNHNN, CDR2 SYGVQD (reference sequence). The CDR3 region has the DNA TGCGCCAGCAGTGAGTTGCCTAGCGGGAGTGCTGAGCAGTTCTTC. This sequence encodes CASSELPSGSAEQFF.

The chain combines TRBV9 with TRBJ2-3, with 9 bases fitting TRBD2. The V gene's germline CDR1 is SGDLS and CDR2 YYNGEE. This CDR3 has 17 residues. The trim removed 1 base at V and 3 bases at J, leaving 9 bases unmatched. The CDR3 spells CASSVSGREGGTDTQYF. In nucleotides, the CDR3 is TGTGCCAGCAGCGTAAGCGGGCGGGAGGGAGGGACAGATACGCAGTATTTT.

The gene calls are TRBV5-6 and TRBJ2-5; D remains ambiguous. Trimming stripped 0 bases from V and 1 base from J, with 4 bases between. This CDR3 has 13 residues. Germline values: CDR1 SGHDT, CDR2 YYEEEE. CDR3 DNA sequence: TGTGCCAGCAGCTTGGCCGTCCAAGAGACCCAGTACTTC. Amino acid sequence: CASSLAVQETQYF.

The chain is built from TRBV3-1 (or the pseudogene TRBV3-2) and TRBJ1-4; 7 bases match TRBD1. This CDR3 is built from 15 residues. Germline V gives CDR1 LGHDT, CDR2 YNNKEL (reference sequence). With 5 bases clipped from V and 5 bases from J, the junction kept 8 bases outside the gene matches. The CDR3 DNA follows: TGTGCCAGCAGCTCAGGGACAGTCATAAATGAAAAACTGTTTTTT. Translated, it gives CASSSGTVINEKLFF.

This chain uses TRBV21-1 with TRBJ1-2; the listed D gene, TRBD1, was not tested against the DNA. TRBV21-1 is designated a pseudogene. The length of the CDR3 is 17 residues. CDR3 DNA sequence: TGTGCCAGCATTCCCTCCTCCAACAGGGCCACTAACTATGGCTACACCTTC. Translating gives CASIPSSNRATNYGYTF.

The chain couples TRBV29-1 to TRBJ2-5; TRBD2 matches at 10 bases. V gave up 6 bases and J gave up 2 bases; unmatched junction bases: 6. Germline assignment: CDR1 SQVTM and CDR2 ANQGSEA. CDR3 length: 14 amino acids. The CDR3 reads CSVERTSGQETQYF. In nucleotides, the CDR3 is TGCAGCGTCGAGAGGACTAGCGGACAAGAGACCCAGTACTTC.

The gene calls are TRBV7-9 and TRBJ1-6, with D possibly being TRBD1 (6 bases). Germline V gene lookup returns CDR1 SEHNR and CDR2 FQNEAQ (reference sequence). The CDR3 is 17 residues long. V was clipped by 4 bases and J by 1 base, with 14 bases between them. CDR3 nucleotide sequence: TGTGCCAGCAGCTCTCGAGGGGGAACGTCCTATAATTCACCCCTCCACTTT. Translation: CASSSRGGTSYNSPLHF.

This clone was observed once. The CDR3 here is CASSQGASSYNSPLHF. The DNA for the CDR3 is TGTGCCAGCAGCCAAGGAGCAAGCTCCTATAATTCACCCCTCCACTTT. The rearrangement links TRBV3-1 (or the pseudogene TRBV3-2) to TRBJ1-6; D is uncertain. The germline V gene has CDR1 LGHDT and CDR2 YNNKEL (reference sequence). The V end was cut by 1 base, the J end by 0 bases, with 7 bases between. This CDR3 contains 16 residues.

This chain joins TRBV12-3 or TRBV12-4 and TRBJ1-2; D uncertain. V lost 4 bases to trimming and J lost 6 bases, with 9 bases between them. The CDR3 is 12 amino acids. In DNA, the CDR3 is TGTGCCAGCAGTTCGAGTTTACATGGCTACACCTTC. Residues: CASSSSLHGYTF.

V and J are TRBV12-5 and TRBJ2-5; D may be TRBD2 (6 bases). V was trimmed by 7 bases and J by 4 bases, leaving 13 bases between them. The length of the CDR3 is 13 residues. Germline V gene lookup returns CDR1 LGHNT and CDR2 FRNRAP. This CDR3 reads CASASRGSETQYF. Here the CDR3 DNA reads TGTGCTAGTGCCTCACGGGGGTCAGAGACCCAGTACTTC.

In this sample, this clone turned up a few times. The chain has TRBV12-5 and TRBJ1-3; perhaps TRBD1 as D (5 bases). Germline values: CDR1 LGHNT, CDR2 FRNRAP. This CDR3 comprises 16 residues. V dropped 2 bases and J dropped 0 bases, with 11 bases sitting between them. For the CDR3, the DNA is TGTGCTAGTGGTTTGCTAACAGGTCTCTCTGGAAACACCATATATTTT. The encoded protein is CASGLLTGLSGNTIYF.

This clone was recorded once. The genes are TRBV18 and TRBJ1-5; no definite D call. V lost 3 bases to trimming and J lost 4 bases, with 13 bases between them. The CDR3 loop spans 15 amino acids. Germline V gene sequence: CDR1 KGHSH, CDR2 LQKENI. CDR3 nucleotides: TGTGCCAGCTCACCCTCCGGGAGGCGAAATCAGCCCCAGCATTTT. Translated, it gives CASSPSGRRNQPQHF.

This clone was counted between two and nine times. The genes are TRBV21-1 and TRBJ1-2; TRBD1, the D gene given by the table, was not confirmed from the DNA. TRBV21-1 is a listed pseudogene. The CDR3 covers 14 residues. CDR3 sequence (DNA): TGTGCCAGCAGCGGAGACGACAGATCCTATGGCTACACCTTC. Residues: CASSGDDRSYGYTF.

This clone was seen a single time. The chain has TRBV19 and TRBJ1-3; D is possibly TRBD1 (5 bases). Germline CDR1 reads LNHDA; CDR2 reads SQIVND (reference sequence). The CDR3 has 15 amino acids. Trimming took off 7 bases at V and 0 bases at J, with 13 bases between the two ends. CDR3 amino acids: CASIPRGTSGNTIYF. CDR3 in DNA: TGTGCCAGTATCCCCCGGGGGACCTCTGGAAACACCATATATTTT.

The rearrangement uses TRBV11-3 and TRBJ2-6, with TRBD1 matching 7 bases. V shed 1 base, J shed 0 bases, and the junction held 6 bases outside the gene matches. Germline V CDR1 and CDR2: SGHNT, YENEEA. The CDR3 spans 18 residues. CDR3 in amino acids: CASSLGDRDFSGANVLTF. CDR3 DNA: TGTGCCAGCAGCTTAGGGGACAGAGATTTCTCTGGGGCCAACGTCCTGACTTTC. Full variable domain (remainder filled in from reference TRBV11-3 and TRBJ2-6): EAGVVQSPRYKIIEKKQPVAFWCNPISGHNTLYWYLQNLGQGPELLIRYENEEAVDDSQLPKDRFSAERLKGVDSTLKIQPAELGDSAVYLCASSLGDRDFSGANVLTFGAGSRLTVL.

For the CDR3, the DNA is TGTGCCAGCAGCCTCAGCGGGAGGGCCAACCAAGAGACCCAGTACTTC. Amino acid sequence: CASSLSGRANQETQYF. The chain couples TRBV5-8 to TRBJ2-5; 10 bases match TRBD2. CDR3 length: 16 amino acids. Germline loops: CDR1 SGHTS, CDR2 YDEGEE. V lost 4 bases, J lost 0 bases, and 6 bases stayed unmatched.

The chain carries TRBV30 and TRBJ1-1; a weak D match, TRBD1 (5 bases). Trimming stripped 2 bases from V and 2 bases from J, with 9 bases between. Per the germline V gene, CDR1 is GTSNPN and CDR2 is SVGIG (reference sequence). This CDR3 spans 13 amino acids. CDR3 sequence reads: CAWSRTLNTEAFF. The CDR3 DNA reads as TGTGCCTGGAGTCGGACACTTAACACTGAAGCTTTCTTT.

V and J are TRBV19 and TRBJ1-1, with 9 bases lining up with TRBD1. CDR3 length: 16 amino acids. The germline gives CDR1 LNHDA, CDR2 SQIVND (reference sequence). Trimming removed 5 bases from V and 0 bases from J; junction bases left unmatched: 7. CDR3 amino acids: CASSPKTGGMNTEAFF. CDR3 nucleotides: TGTGCCAGTAGTCCGAAGACAGGGGGGATGAACACTGAAGCTTTCTTT.

The chain is built from TRBV6-5 and TRBJ1-3, with 9 bases aligning to TRBD1. The CDR3 sequence is 16 residues long. Per germline, CDR1 MNHEY and CDR2 SVGAGI. The V segment lost 2 bases and the J segment 3 bases; nucleotides outside the gene matches: 5. CDR3 amino acids: CASSYGTGFNGNTIYF. The CDR3 DNA follows: TGTGCCAGCAGTTACGGGACAGGGTTTAATGGAAACACCATATATTTT.

The chain joins TRBV7-9 to TRBJ2-2; possible D gene TRBD1, 6 bases. The CDR3 is 15 residues long. Between the trimmed V and J ends, which lost 5 bases and 7 bases, there was a span of 17 bases. Germline V lookup: CDR1 SEHNR, CDR2 FQNEAQ (reference sequence). The CDR3 reads CASSGAGEKVGELFF. The CDR3 DNA sequence: TGTGCCAGCAGCGGAGCAGGGGAAAAGGTCGGGGAGCTGTTTTTT.